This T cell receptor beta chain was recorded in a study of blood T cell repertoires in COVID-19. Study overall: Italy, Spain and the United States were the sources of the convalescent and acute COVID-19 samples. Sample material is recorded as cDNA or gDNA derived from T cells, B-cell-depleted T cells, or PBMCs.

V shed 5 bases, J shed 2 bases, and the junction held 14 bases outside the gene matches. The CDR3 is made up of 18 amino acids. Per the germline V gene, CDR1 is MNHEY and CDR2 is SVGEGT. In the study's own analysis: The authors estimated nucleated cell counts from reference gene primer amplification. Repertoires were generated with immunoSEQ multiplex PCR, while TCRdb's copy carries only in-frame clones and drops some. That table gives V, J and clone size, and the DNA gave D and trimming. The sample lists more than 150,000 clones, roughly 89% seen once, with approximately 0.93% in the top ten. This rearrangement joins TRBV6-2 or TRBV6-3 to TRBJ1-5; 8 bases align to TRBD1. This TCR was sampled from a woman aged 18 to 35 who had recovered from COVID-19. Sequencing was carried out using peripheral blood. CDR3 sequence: CASSTDREGLRGNQPQHF. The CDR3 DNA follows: TGTGCCAGCAGTACGGACAGGGAAGGTCTTAGGGGCAATCAGCCCCAGCATTTT.